This T cell receptor (beta chain) was recorded in a study of beta chain features in type 1 diabetes. The study reverse transcribed the entire isolated RNA, so it sequenced expressed TCRB transcripts. Some clones are missing from TCRdb's copy, which holds only in-frame ones; the method was immunoSEQ multiplex PCR. The data hold 360,000 or so clones, with roughly a fifth observed a single time. The germline V and J ends were trimmed by 1 base and 1 base, with 7 bases remaining between them. CDR1 and CDR2 (germline): SEHNR, FQNEAQ (reference sequence). The CDR3 loop spans 14 amino acids. This clone occurred a few times.

The chain links TRBV7-9 to TRBJ1-1; no definite D call. This clonotype was obtained from a woman aged 18 to 35 in good health. Sequenced sample: naive CD4+ T cells from blood. The CDR3 here is CASSLVSGNTEAFF. The CDR3 region has the DNA TGTGCCAGCAGCTTAGTTTCAGGGAACACTGAAGCTTTCTTT.